One sample yielded the 2 T cell receptor beta chains listed below, sequenced in a study of beta chain features in type 1 diabetes. Findings and limits, study-wide: Moderate yet significant TCRB CDR3 shortening was seen in Type 1 diabetes patients in all four CD4+ subsets.

These TCRs' antigens remain unknown. The whole isolated RNA underwent reverse transcription, so sequencing captured expressed TCRB transcripts. The table came from immunoSEQ multiplex PCR; TCRdb's copy has only in-frame clones and leaves some out. This table holds hundreds of thousands of clones, more than 12% found once. Material for sequencing was naive CD4+ T cells from blood. The receptors come from a young man with type 1 diabetes.

The V and J genes are TRBV11-2 and TRBJ2-5, with TRBD2 identical over 11 bases. V trimming: 5 bases; J trimming: 5 bases; junction bases outside the gene matches: 7. This CDR3 comprises 15 residues. Germline V CDR1 and CDR2: SGHAT, FQNNGV. The CDR3 here is CASSLSGRARETQYF. CDR3 DNA: TGTGCCAGCAGCCTTAGCGGGAGGGCCCGGGAGACCCAGTACTTC.

The V gene is TRBV19, the J gene TRBJ1-1; 12 bases align to TRBD1. This CDR3 has 15 residues. J gave up 7 bases and V 4 bases, and 7 bases lay outside the gene matches. CDR1 is LNHDA, CDR2 SQIVND, per germline (reference sequence). The CDR3 DNA reads as TGTGCCAGTAGTACCCCTGGGACAGGGGGCTATGAAGCTTTCTTT. Amino acids: CASSTPGTGGYEAFF. The whole variable domain, remainder taken from reference TRBV19 and TRBJ1-1, is DGGITQSPKYLFRKEGQNVTLSCEQNLNHDAMYWYRQDPGQGLRLIYYSQIVNDFQKGDIAEGYSVSREKKESFPLTVTSAQKNPTAFYLCASSTPGTGGYEAFFGQGTRLTVV.